The rows below give T cell receptor beta chains drawn from one sample of a study of blood T cell repertoires in COVID-19. Profiled with immunoSEQ multiplex PCR; TCRdb holds only in-frame clones, not every one. The table has 120,000 or so clones, around nine tenths seen once. The material sequenced was peripheral blood. Receptors originate from a woman aged 80 or over with acute or convalescent COVID-19. The CDR3 runs from the conserved cysteine through the conserved F or W. The order of the fields is V gene, J gene, D gene, clone size, CDR3 protein, CDR3 DNA. The D gene is left open where the match is weak. Size is stated for part of the rows, as once, few or many counts, or as a class when the clone is expanded.

TRBV5-6,TRBJ1-2,TRBD1,-,CASSLVRQGARYGYTF,TGTGCCAGCAGCTTGGTGCGACAGGGGGCAAGGTATGGCTACACCTTC
TRBV5-6,TRBJ2-7,-,-,CASSLDGKSSYEQYF,TGTGCCAGCAGCTTAGACGGGAAAAGCTCCTACGAGCAGTACTTC
TRBV9,TRBJ2-1,TRBD2,-,CASSVRLAGDEQFF,TGTGCCAGCAGCGTACGGCTAGCGGGAGACGAGCAGTTCTTC
TRBV9,TRBJ2-1,TRBD2,once,CASGTGLAGYNEQFF,TGTGCCAGCGGCACCGGACTAGCGGGGTACAATGAGCAGTTCTTC
TRBV13,TRBJ2-3,TRBD2,-,CASSSASGGARTDTQYF,TGTGCCAGCAGCTCCGCTAGCGGGGGGGCCCGCACAGATACGCAGTATTTT
TRBV4-3,TRBJ2-1,-,-,CASSQALAINEQFF,TGCGCCAGCAGCCAAGCGCTAGCGATCAATGAGCAGTTCTTC
TRBV14,TRBJ2-7,-,-,CASSLTRYEQYF,TGTGCCAGCAGCCTGACTAGGTACGAGCAGTACTTC
TRBV28,TRBJ1-5,TRBD1,-,CASSCEGDRACSAQHF,TGTGCCAGCAGTTGCGAAGGGGACAGGGCTTGTTCTGCCCAGCATTTT
TRBV28,TRBJ1-1,-,-,CASMANTEAFF,TGTGCCAGCATGGCAAACACTGAAGCTTTCTTT
TRBV6-5,TRBJ2-2,TRBD1,-,CASSLTGVGELFF,TGTGCCAGCAGTTTGACAGGGGTCGGGGAGCTGTTTTTT
TRBV2,TRBJ2-1,-,-,CASSDPAWRNEQFF,TGTGCCAGCAGTGATCCAGCGTGGAGGAATGAGCAGTTCTTC
TRBV7-9,TRBJ2-7,TRBD2,-,CASSTRTSGAGLQYF,TGTGCCAGCAGCACGCGGACTAGCGGGGCAGGTCTGCAGTACTTC
TRBV21-1,TRBJ1-2,-,-,CASSTQGADYGYTF,TGTGCCAGCAGCACACAGGGGGCGGACTATGGCTACACCTTC
TRBV3-1/TRBV3-2,TRBJ2-1,TRBD1,-,CASSKTGSSYNEQFF,TGTGCCAGCAGTAAGACAGGGAGCTCCTACAATGAGCAGTTCTTC
TRBV5-1,TRBJ1-6,TRBD1,once,CASSLDGQDNSPLHF,TGCGCCAGCAGCTTGGATGGACAGGATAATTCACCCCTCCACTTT
TRBV19,TRBJ1-5,-,-,CASIGRPNQPQHF,TGTGCCAGTATTGGCAGGCCCAATCAGCCCCAGCATTTT
TRBV20-1,TRBJ2-2,TRBD2,-,CSASFAPDRISSGSRTGELFF,TGCAGTGCTAGTTTCGCGCCCGACAGAATTTCTAGCGGGAGCCGGACCGGGGAGCTGTTTTTT
TRBV27,TRBJ2-2,TRBD1,-,CASSNRGTGELFF,TGTGCCAGCAGCAACAGGGGGACCGGGGAGCTGTTTTTT
TRBV24-1,TRBJ1-5,-,-,CATSGTGNQPQHF,TGTGCCACCAGTGGGACAGGCAATCAGCCCCAGCATTTT
TRBV19,TRBJ2-1,-,-,CASSIRRDNEQFF,TGTGCCAGTAGTATTCGGCGGGACAATGAGCAGTTCTTC
TRBV27,TRBJ2-1,TRBD1,-,CASTQPGQGSHEQFF,TGTGCCAGCACCCAACCGGGACAGGGGTCGCATGAGCAGTTCTTC
TRBV19,TRBJ1-3,-,-,CASSPAEGPGNTIYF,TGTGCCAGTAGTCCAGCGGAGGGGCCAGGAAACACCATATATTTT
TRBV5-8,TRBJ2-7,-,-,CASSLGQLSYEQYF,TGTGCCAGCAGCTTGGGACAGCTCTCCTACGAGCAGTACTTC
TRBV7-2,TRBJ2-5,-,-,CASSFQSGGGETQYF,TGTGCCAGCAGCTTTCAGTCCGGGGGAGGAGAGACCCAGTACTTC
TRBV6-6,TRBJ1-1,TRBD1,-,CASSRGQGGNTEAFF,TGTGCCAGCAGCCGCGGACAGGGAGGAAACACTGAAGCTTTCTTT
TRBV9,TRBJ1-1,TRBD1,-,CASSMGDRELDEAFF,TGTGCCAGCAGCATGGGGGACAGGGAATTGGATGAAGCTTTCTTT
TRBV18,TRBJ2-7,TRBD2,few,CASSPRGGSRREQYF,TGTGCCAGCTCACCGCGGGGGGGCAGCAGAAGGGAGCAGTACTTC
TRBV18,TRBJ1-2,-,-,CASSPDIGQTYGYTF,TGTGCCAGCTCACCAGATATAGGACAAACCTATGGCTACACCTTC
TRBV7-9,TRBJ1-6,-,-,CASSFTGFDNSPLHF,TGTGCCAGCAGCTTTACAGGGTTTGACAATTCACCCCTCCACTTT
TRBV5-5,TRBJ1-2,-,-,CASSLARPAPGYGYTF,TGTGCCAGCAGCTTGGCCCGTCCGGCCCCGGGCTATGGCTACACCTTC
TRBV4-2,TRBJ2-2,TRBD2,-,CASSSRDYRQRTGELFF,TGTGCCAGCAGCTCCCGGGACTACCGTCAGAGAACCGGGGAGCTGTTTTTT
TRBV28,TRBJ1-5,TRBD1,-,CASWTGDQPQHF,TGTGCCAGCTGGACAGGGGATCAGCCCCAGCATTTT
TRBV6-2/TRBV6-3,TRBJ1-2,-,-,CASSYPVLRRGEGYTF,TGTGCCAGCAGTTACCCCGTACTACGCAGGGGTGAAGGCTACACCTTC
TRBV6-5,TRBJ1-6,-,-,CASSSGSRAPLHF,TGTGCCAGCTCTTCGGGGAGTCGAGCACCCCTCCACTTT
TRBV19,TRBJ2-3,-,-,CASSIPPGVGSDTQYF,TGTGCCAGTAGTATTCCCCCGGGAGTGGGGTCAGATACGCAGTATTTT
TRBV7-9,TRBJ2-3,-,-,CASSLGEYTQYF,TGTGCCAGCAGCCTCGGGGAGTATACGCAGTATTTT
TRBV5-1,TRBJ1-2,TRBD1,-,CASSSHGTGGASNYGYTF,TGCGCCAGCAGCTCCCATGGGACAGGGGGCGCCTCTAACTATGGCTACACCTTC
TRBV3-1/TRBV3-2,TRBJ2-2,TRBD1,-,CASRTGDTGELFF,TGTGCCAGTCGGACAGGGGACACCGGGGAGCTGTTTTTT
TRBV16,TRBJ2-1,-,few,CASSQSQVYNEQFF,TGTGCCAGCAGCCAATCCCAGGTATACAATGAGCAGTTCTTC
TRBV18,TRBJ2-7,-,-,CASSPRLGLYEQYF,TGTGCCAGCTCACCTAGACTGGGTCTCTACGAGCAGTACTTC
TRBV12-3/TRBV12-4,TRBJ1-1,-,-,CASSLEGKSAFF,TGTGCCAGCAGTTTGGAGGGGAAATCGGCTTTCTTT
TRBV3-1/TRBV3-2,TRBJ2-7,-,-,CASSQTGYEQYF,TGTGCCAGCAGCCAAACGGGGTACGAGCAGTACTTC
TRBV6-5,TRBJ1-1,-,-,CASNKQGNTEAFF,TGTGCCAGCAATAAACAGGGGAACACTGAAGCTTTCTTT
TRBV5-1,TRBJ1-1,TRBD1,-,CASSWGQGGPRPTEAFF,TGCGCCAGCAGCTGGGGACAGGGTGGTCCTCGGCCCACTGAAGCTTTCTTT
TRBV7-2,TRBJ1-2,TRBD1,-,CASSQDRVGGYTF,TGTGCCAGCAGCCAGGACAGGGTCGGTGGCTACACCTTC
TRBV5-1,TRBJ2-7,-,-,CASSLYRSYEQYF,TGCGCCAGCAGCTTGTACAGATCCTACGAGCAGTACTTC
TRBV6-5,TRBJ2-1,TRBD2,-,CASSLAGGRNEQFF,TGTGCCAGCAGTTTAGCGGGGGGGCGGAATGAGCAGTTCTTC
TRBV19,TRBJ1-5,TRBD1,-,CASMDRWGNQPQHF,TGTGCCAGTATGGACAGGTGGGGCAATCAGCCCCAGCATTTT
TRBV3-1/TRBV3-2,TRBJ2-2,TRBD2,once,CASSLSGGARDTGELFF,TGTGCCAGCAGCCTTAGCGGGGGGGCCAGGGACACCGGGGAGCTGTTTTTT
TRBV29-1,TRBJ1-1,-,-,CSVDQGSNTEAFF,TGCAGCGTTGACCAGGGGTCGAACACTGAAGCTTTCTTT
TRBV6-5,TRBJ2-7,-,-,CAIGQLYEQYF,TGTGCTATCGGACAGCTCTACGAGCAGTACTTC
TRBV19,TRBJ2-1,TRBD2,-,CASISGRGGMDEQFF,TGTGCCAGTATCTCAGGCCGGGGGGGCATGGATGAGCAGTTCTTC
TRBV4-1,TRBJ1-4,-,-,CASSQAVSEKLFF,TGCGCCAGCAGCCAAGCCGTGAGTGAAAAACTGTTTTTT
TRBV18,TRBJ1-6,-,-,CASSRDKSSPLHF,TGTGCCAGCTCACGTGACAAGTCTTCACCCCTCCACTTT
TRBV6-5,TRBJ1-6,-,-,CASSYLGANNSPLHF,TGTGCCAGCAGTTACTTGGGGGCAAATAATTCACCCCTCCACTTT